This TCR beta chain originates from a study of blood T cell repertoires in COVID-19. Source study methods: Reference gene primer amplification gave nucleated cell count estimates. TCRdb's table, derived via immunoSEQ multiplex PCR, lists solely in-frame clones and lacks some. V, J and clone size were drawn from that table, and D and trimming were deduced from the DNA. In the table there are 270,000 or so clones, roughly 90% of which are singletons. The CDR3 runs 14 residues. CDR1 is SGHAT, CDR2 FQNNGV, per germline. The J segment lost 2 bases and the V segment lost 5 bases, leaving 5 bases of the junction unmatched.

This sequence originates from a man between 40 and 49 years old with acute or convalescent COVID-19. Sequencing was performed on peripheral blood. J is TRBJ2-7 and V is TRBV11-2, with 8 bases that match TRBD1. The CDR3 loop is CASSRRQGTYEQYF. In DNA, the CDR3 is TGTGCCAGCAGCCGCCGACAGGGGACCTACGAGCAGTACTTC.